The 18 T cell receptor beta chains below were found in one sample sequenced in a study of beta chain features in type 1 diabetes. Notes on the study in general: Shorter TCRB CDR3s, moderately but significantly so, were found in Type 1 diabetes patients in all four CD4+ subsets.

The investigators reverse transcribed all of the isolated RNA, so they sequenced expressed TCRB transcripts. This table comes from immunoSEQ multiplex PCR, and its TCRdb copy is limited to in-frame clones, with some not included. The table has some 700,000 clones, over 10% seen once. These receptors' antigens are unknown. Sequencing used naive CD4+ T cells from blood. These receptor sequences come from a man younger than 35 with type 1 diabetes.

In this sample, this clone turned up a few times. This chain connects TRBV5-4 to TRBJ1-2; weak D call: TRBD1 (6 bases). From germline, CDR1 is SGHNT and CDR2 YYREEE (reference sequence). Trimming removed 3 bases at V and 4 bases at J, with 13 bases between. This CDR3 is 14 amino acids long. The DNA of the CDR3 is TGTGCCAGCAGCTCACCGACAGGCCTCTATGGCTACACCTTC. This gives the protein CASSSPTGLYGYTF. Full variable domain (outside the CDR3, taken from reference TRBV5-4 and TRBJ1-2): ETGVTQSPTHLIKTRGQQVTLRCSSQSGHNTVSWYQQALGQGPQFIFQYYREEENGRGNFPPRFSGLQFPNYSSELNVNALELDDSALYLCASSSPTGLYGYTFGSGTRLTVV.

This clone has just a few counts. The chain links TRBV19 to TRBJ2-3; unclear D gene. V lost 3 bases, J lost 1 base, and 8 bases lay in between. The CDR3 spans 14 residues. Germline V gives CDR1 LNHDA, CDR2 SQIVND (reference sequence). CDR3 residues: CASSIPGGTDTQYF. CDR3 DNA sequence: TGTGCCAGTAGTATTCCCGGCGGCACAGATACGCAGTATTTT. The whole variable domain, remainder taken from reference TRBV19 and TRBJ2-3, is DGGITQSPKYLFRKEGQNVTLSCEQNLNHDAMYWYRQDPGQGLRLIYYSQIVNDFQKGDIAEGYSVSREKKESFPLTVTSAQKNPTAFYLCASSIPGGTDTQYFGPGTRLTVL.

V and J are TRBV30 and TRBJ1-2; D is unresolved. The V gene lost 2 bases and the J gene lost 0 bases, with 10 bases spanning the gap. In germline, CDR1 is GTSNPN, CDR2 SVGIG (reference sequence). The CDR3 is 14 residues long. Written as DNA, the CDR3 is TGTGCCTGGAGTACGACGCTCTCTAACTATGGCTACACCTTC. Its protein product is CAWSTTLSNYGYTF.

CDR3 nucleotides: TGTGCCAGCAGCAATACCCGGGACGGCACCTACGAGCAGTACTTC. This translates into CASSNTRDGTYEQYF. This chain connects TRBV21-1 to TRBJ2-7. TRBV21-1 is deemed a pseudogene. This CDR3 is built from 15 residues.

The sample holds a few counts of this clone. V and J are TRBV29-1 and TRBJ2-1; D gene ambiguous. This CDR3 spans 12 amino acids. The V end was cut by 5 bases, the J end by 4 bases, with 9 bases between. Looked up from germline, CDR1 is SQVTM and CDR2 is ANQGSEA. DNA of the CDR3: TGCAGCGTTCAGGTCCAGTACAATGAGCAGTTCTTC. Protein sequence: CSVQVQYNEQFF.

Details on this clone: Other DNA variants within this sample encode the same CDR3. The chain uses TRBV20-1 and TRBJ1-3, with no clear D. The germline CDR1 and CDR2 sequences are DFQATT and SNEGSKA (reference sequence). Trimming pared 6 bases from V and 0 bases from J, leaving 3 bases between. The CDR3 contains 11 residues. CDR3 nucleotides: TGCAGTGCCATCTCTGGAAACACCATATATTTT. As protein: CSAISGNTIYF.

The chain joins TRBV6-5 to TRBJ2-2, with D maybe TRBD2 (5 bases). The CDR3 length is 15 residues. CDR1 MNHEY and CDR2 SVGAGI come from the germline V gene. V was trimmed by 6 bases and J by 7 bases, leaving 18 bases between them. CDR3 amino acids: CASSRGGFVGGELFF. CDR3 in DNA: TGTGCCAGCAGCCGGGGTGGATTTGTTGGCGGGGAGCTGTTTTTT.

This clone was seen only a few times. As DNA, the CDR3 is TGCGCCAGCAGCCAAGGGGCAAGGCTATCTTCCTACGAGCAGTACTTC. Amino acids: CASSQGARLSSYEQYF. The chain recombines TRBV4-1 with TRBJ2-7, with D uncertain. V was pared by 1 base and J by 1 base, with 14 bases between. The CDR3 sequence is 16 residues long. Per the germline V gene, CDR1 is MGHRA and CDR2 is YSYEKL.

The table lists this clone with a few counts. This sequence joins TRBV6-1 and TRBJ1-2; D is undetermined. Trimming pared 6 bases from V and 4 bases from J, leaving 12 bases between. Germline-derived CDR1 and CDR2 are MNHNS and SASEGT. The CDR3 contains 13 residues. CDR3 region: CASSLTRSYGYTF. CDR3 coding DNA: TGTGCCAGCAGCCTAACCCGTAGCTATGGCTACACCTTC.

This clone was seen only a few times. This chain connects TRBV6-1 to TRBJ2-5; a possible D gene is TRBD2 (6 bases). V lost 11 bases and J 5 bases, leaving 18 bases between the germline ends. Germline loops: CDR1 MNHNS, CDR2 SASEGT. CDR3 size: 13 residues. In nucleotides, the CDR3 is TGTGCCCACGGAGGGGCGGGTCTGGAGACCCAGTACTTC. Encoded protein: CAHGGAGLETQYF.

This clone was observed a few times. The V call is TRBV5-6, the J call TRBJ2-3; no clear D. CDR1 and CDR2 from the germline V gene are SGHDT and YYEEEE. V was cut by 0 bases and J by 4 bases, with 15 bases left in between. This CDR3 contains 16 residues. The CDR3 region is CASSLVSGRFADTQYF. For the CDR3, the DNA is TGTGCCAGCAGCTTGGTGAGTGGAAGGTTCGCAGATACGCAGTATTTT.

The chain links TRBV7-9 to TRBJ2-5; D may be TRBD1 or TRBD2 (5 bases each). Trimming took 5 bases from V and 4 from J, leaving 23 bases between them. The germline V gene has CDR1 SEHNR and CDR2 FQNEAQ (reference sequence). CDR3 length: 17 residues. The CDR3 DNA reads as TGTGCCAGCAGCGGCGGACCAGGGAGCCCCAACGGAGAGACCCAGTACTTC. Its translation is CASSGGPGSPNGETQYF.

The gene calls are TRBV5-1 and TRBJ1-6; 7 bases fit TRBD1. V was pared by 2 bases and J by 10 bases, with 6 bases of the junction left unmatched. This CDR3 has 14 amino acids. Germline assignment: CDR1 SGHRS and CDR2 YFSETQ. The CDR3 DNA sequence: TGCGCCAGCAGCTTCACAGGGGTCGAGTCACCCCTCCACTTT. Translation: CASSFTGVESPLHF.

This clone has more than one count but fewer than ten. The rearrangement joins TRBV6-6 to TRBJ1-1; no definite D call. CDR1 is MNHNY, CDR2 SVGAGI, per germline (reference sequence). Between the trimmed V and J ends, which lost 5 bases and 1 base, there was a span of 11 bases. CDR3 size: 14 residues. DNA for the CDR3: TGTGCCAGCAGTCGCGGGATTAAGAACACTGAAGCTTTCTTT. This translates into CASSRGIKNTEAFF.

This clone was seen more than once but under ten times. The rearrangement links TRBV18 to TRBJ2-7; D is undetermined. The length of the CDR3 is 14 residues. The germline V and J ends were trimmed by 2 bases and 6 bases, with 14 bases remaining between them. The germline V gene encodes CDR1 KGHSH and CDR2 LQKENI. The DNA for the CDR3 is TGTGCCAGCTCACCAGAGTATCTCGCTCCCGAGCAGTACTTC. Encoded protein: CASSPEYLAPEQYF.

The J gene is TRBJ1-6, the V gene TRBV30; 7 nucleotides align to TRBD1. The J segment lost 6 bases and the V segment lost 2 bases, leaving 10 bases of the junction unmatched. This CDR3 region has 16 residues. Germline loops: CDR1 GTSNPN, CDR2 SVGIG (reference sequence). The CDR3 sequence is CAWSPLTGFGNSPLHF. CDR3 bases: TGTGCCTGGAGTCCCTTGACAGGGTTCGGTAATTCACCCCTCCACTTT.

The table lists this clone with a few counts. This chain joins TRBV16 and TRBJ1-2; no clear D. Trimming removed 0 bases at V and 3 bases at J, with 8 bases between. The germline V gene encodes CDR1 KGHSY and CDR2 FQNENV. This CDR3 has 14 amino acids. CDR3 residues: CASSQSDFDYGYTF. The CDR3 region has the DNA TGTGCCAGCAGCCAATCCGACTTTGACTATGGCTACACCTTC.

With regard to this clone: Distinct nucleotide sequences in the sample also encode this CDR3. The gene calls are TRBV30 and TRBJ2-7; D call uncertain. The CDR3 extends over 14 amino acids. The germline CDR1 and CDR2 sequences are GTSNPN and SVGIG (reference sequence). Trimming stripped 0 bases from V and 1 base from J, with 10 bases between. CDR3 protein: CAWSVGGGSYEQYF. As DNA, the CDR3 is TGTGCCTGGAGTGTAGGCGGTGGATCCTACGAGCAGTACTTC.